These 20 T cell receptor beta chains were sequenced from one sample in a study of blood T cell repertoires in COVID-19. The data were produced by immunoSEQ multiplex PCR, yet TCRdb's version contains in-frame clones alone and is incomplete. The table has about 140,000 clones, roughly 86% seen once; the top ten hold over 9.5%. What was sequenced was peripheral blood. The source of these receptors is a man in his forties or fifties with active or convalescent COVID-19.

For the CDR3, the DNA is TGCGCCAGCAGGCCGGGGACATCTAACTATGGCTACACCTTC. Translating gives CASRPGTSNYGYTF. The chain is built from TRBV5-1 and TRBJ1-2; weak D call: TRBD1 (6 bases). This CDR3 has 14 amino acids. From germline, CDR1 is SGHRS and CDR2 YFSETQ. V gave up 5 bases and J gave up 0 bases, with 11 bases separating them.

This clone has a handful of counts. This chain uses TRBV27 with TRBJ1-1; 9 nucleotides line up with TRBD1. The ends lost 3 bases at V and 7 bases at J; junction bases unmatched: 6. The CDR3 length is 14 residues. The germline V gene has CDR1 MNHEY and CDR2 SMNVEV (reference sequence). CDR3 in amino acids: CASSFRTGALEAFF. As DNA, the CDR3 is TGTGCCAGCAGTTTCAGGACAGGGGCACTTGAAGCTTTCTTT.

The genes are TRBV18 and TRBJ1-3; 10 nucleotides align to TRBD1. The CDR3 runs to 17 residues. Germline V gene data show CDR1 as KGHSH and CDR2 as LQKENI. The J segment lost 0 bases and the V segment lost 3 bases, leaving 5 bases of the junction unmatched. The CDR3 here is CASSPGQGGSSGNTIYF. CDR3 in DNA: TGTGCCAGCTCACCCGGACAGGGGGGAAGCTCTGGAAACACCATATATTTT.

This clone was recorded once. This chain links TRBV5-1 with TRBJ2-1; the D gene is possibly TRBD2 (6 bases). Germline CDR1 is SGHRS and CDR2 is YFSETQ. The V and J ends lost 0 bases and 5 bases respectively, with 9 bases between them. The CDR3 is 14 residues long. Here the CDR3 DNA reads TGCGCCAGCAGCTTGGAAGGGAGGAACAATGAGCAGTTCTTC. It encodes CASSLEGRNNEQFF.

The chain combines TRBV3-1 (or the pseudogene TRBV3-2) with TRBJ2-1, with 9 bases fitting TRBD2. This CDR3 has 16 residues. Germline loops: CDR1 LGHDT, CDR2 YNNKEL (reference sequence). V was pared by 0 bases and J by 10 bases, with 10 bases of the junction left unmatched. CDR3 in amino acids: CASSQEKTSGSGEQFF. The CDR3 nucleotides read TGTGCCAGCAGCCAAGAAAAGACTAGCGGTTCGGGGGAGCAGTTCTTC.

The genes are TRBV2 and TRBJ1-2; the D is unclear. This CDR3 is 13 amino acids long. The germline V and J ends were trimmed by 3 bases and 4 bases, with 9 bases remaining between them. From germline, CDR1 is SNHLY and CDR2 FYNNEI. CDR3 region: CASSDRVVYGYTF. The CDR3 DNA is TGTGCCAGCAGTGACCGGGTTGTCTATGGCTACACCTTC.

The CDR3 is CSVAQARGSEQYF. CDR3 nucleotide sequence: TGCAGCGTTGCCCAGGCCAGGGGCTCCGAGCAGTACTTC. The chain employs TRBV29-1 and TRBJ2-7; tentatively, D is TRBD1 (6 bases). Germline V gives CDR1 SQVTM, CDR2 ANQGSEA. The CDR3 length is 13 residues. The ends were cut back, 4 bases at V and 6 bases at J, with 16 bases in the middle.

The chain recombines TRBV28 with TRBJ1-5; TRBD1 might be the D (5 bases). Between the trimmed V and J ends, which lost 2 bases and 0 bases, there was a span of 11 bases. Germline V gene sequence: CDR1 MDHEN, CDR2 SYDVKM. The CDR3 runs to 16 residues. The CDR3 loop is CASSLQTAYSNQPQHF. Written as DNA, the CDR3 is TGTGCCAGCAGTTTACAGACAGCTTATAGCAATCAGCCCCAGCATTTT.

The count of this clone is one. J is TRBJ2-5 and V is TRBV19, with TRBD2 matching over 10 bases. V was pared by 1 base and J by 2 bases, with 7 bases of the junction left unmatched. The germline V gene encodes CDR1 LNHDA and CDR2 SQIVND (reference sequence). The CDR3 length is 17 residues. CDR3 protein: CASSIGLAGVTQETQYF. In DNA, the CDR3 is TGTGCCAGTAGTATAGGTCTAGCGGGAGTGACGCAAGAGACCCAGTACTTC. The whole variable domain, filled in from reference TRBV19 and TRBJ2-5, reads DGGITQSPKYLFRKEGQNVTLSCEQNLNHDAMYWYRQDPGQGLRLIYYSQIVNDFQKGDIAEGYSVSREKKESFPLTVTSAQKNPTAFYLCASSIGLAGVTQETQYFGPGTRLLVL.

This chain connects TRBV6-2 or TRBV6-3 to TRBJ1-1, with D hard to call. The CDR3 runs to 13 residues. V dropped 5 bases and J dropped 0 bases, with 7 bases sitting between them. Germline V lookup: CDR1 MNHEY, CDR2 SVGEGT. The CDR3 bases are TGTGCCAGCAGTAACCAGATGAACACTGAAGCTTTCTTT. It is translated as CASSNQMNTEAFF.

In DNA, the CDR3 is TGCGCCAGCCGACAGCTAGAGACAGGCCCCTATGGCTACACCTTC. This encodes CASRQLETGPYGYTF. J is TRBJ1-2 and V is TRBV4-1; TRBD1 might be the D (6 bases). The germline V and J ends were trimmed by 8 bases and 4 bases, with 20 bases remaining between them. This CDR3 has 15 amino acids. Germline loops: CDR1 MGHRA, CDR2 YSYEKL.

The CDR3 loop reads CASSQGLRQPQHF. CDR3 DNA sequence: TGTGCCAGCAGCCAGGGCCTTCGTCAGCCCCAGCATTTT. This chain connects TRBV13 to TRBJ1-5; TRBD1 is a possible D gene (5 bases). CDR3 length: 13 residues. Trimming removed 5 bases from V and 6 bases from J, with 11 bases in between. Germline V CDR1 and CDR2: PRHDT, FYEKMQ (reference sequence).

The genes are TRBV9 and TRBJ1-1; TRBD1 agrees at 10 bases. CDR3 length: 14 amino acids. Germline V lookup: CDR1 SGDLS, CDR2 YYNGEE. V was pared by 2 bases and J by 7 bases, with 5 bases of the junction left unmatched. CDR3 in amino acids: CASSVGGTGDEAFF. CDR3 nucleotide sequence: TGTGCCAGCAGCGTCGGAGGGACAGGGGATGAAGCTTTCTTT.

The chain carries TRBV7-8 and TRBJ2-7, with D possibly matching TRBD1 (6 bases). Germline values: CDR1 SGHVS, CDR2 FQNEAQ. This CDR3 has 14 residues. The germline V and J ends were trimmed by 3 bases and 1 base, with 10 bases remaining between them. In DNA, the CDR3 is TGTGCCAGCAGCTTTACAGGGATTTCCTACGAGCAGTACTTC. As protein: CASSFTGISYEQYF.

About this clone itself: A junction boundary mismatches the germline segment, possibly from a read error. The chain recombines TRBV6-5 with TRBJ2-7, with D possibly matching TRBD2 (5 bases). Germline V gene lookup returns CDR1 MNHEY and CDR2 SVGAGI. CDR3 length: 15 residues. CDR3 sequence (DNA): TGTGCCAGCATCGAAGTCCTGGGAGTACAGCGGAAAGTCGACTTC. Amino acid sequence: CASIEVLGVQRKVDF.

The table lists this clone with a count of one. The gene calls are TRBV4-3 and TRBJ1-1; D call uncertain. Trimming took off 0 bases at V and 2 bases at J, with 10 bases between the two ends. Germline CDR1 and CDR2: LGHNA and YSLEER. This CDR3 region has 15 residues. The CDR3 reads CASSQEYTSNTEAFF. For the CDR3, the DNA is TGCGCCAGCAGCCAAGAGTATACATCCAACACTGAAGCTTTCTTT.

The sample holds a few counts of this clone. This sequence joins TRBV5-4 and TRBJ2-2; D is perhaps TRBD2 (6 bases). The CDR3 has 16 residues. Per germline, CDR1 SGHNT and CDR2 YYREEE (reference sequence). V was cut by 0 bases and J by 3 bases, with 12 bases left in between. The CDR3 coding sequence is TGTGCCAGCAGCTTGGCGAGGGGAGGTGACACCGGGGAGCTGTTTTTT. It translates to CASSLARGGDTGELFF.

The chain links TRBV18 to TRBJ1-3; D possibly corresponds to TRBD1 (5 bases). The CDR3 spans 15 residues. V lost 6 bases and J 0 bases, leaving 12 bases between the germline ends. Germline V gene data show CDR1 as KGHSH and CDR2 as LQKENI. In DNA form, the CDR3 reads TGTGCCAGCTCGGCGGGGCAAGTCTCTGGAAACACCATATATTTT. It yields the protein CASSAGQVSGNTIYF.

This clone has only one observation. This chain links TRBV30 with TRBJ1-5; 7 bases are a match to TRBD1. Germline CDR1 is GTSNPN and CDR2 is SVGIG (reference sequence). The CDR3 runs 13 residues. V lost 0 bases to trimming and J lost 7 bases; unmatched junction nucleotides: 3. As DNA, the CDR3 is TGTGCCTGGAGTGTTGACAGGGCACAGCCCCAGCATTTT. Translating gives CAWSVDRAQPQHF.

About this clone itself: At the DNA level, this CDR3 is encoded by other sequences in the same sample as well. The V and J genes are TRBV18 and TRBJ1-1, with 8 bases matching TRBD1. Germline loops: CDR1 KGHSH, CDR2 LQKENI. Trimming at V came to 2 bases and at J to 2 bases, leaving 1 base not matched to a gene. This CDR3 is 14 amino acids long. The CDR3 region has the DNA TGTGCCAGCTCACCAGGGACAGGTAACACTGAAGCTTTCTTT. This gives the protein CASSPGTGNTEAFF.